Shown below are 30 T cell receptor beta chains from a single sample sequenced in a study of cytomegalovirus exposure and HLA in healthy donors. 13 Jbeta primers and 60 Vbeta primers were used for the PCR. Some clones are missing from TCRdb's copy, which holds only in-frame ones; the method was immunoSEQ multiplex PCR. This sample carries about 160,000 clones, around 80% of them seen once, and the ten largest clones take about 6.3%. Sequencing was performed on PBMCs. Source of these receptors: a male donor in good health and CMV-seropositive.

The V and J genes are TRBV11-3 and TRBJ2-1; 9 bases map to TRBD2. Per the germline V gene, CDR1 is SGHNT and CDR2 is YENEEA. This CDR3 comprises 19 residues. With V trimmed by 0 bases and J by 3 bases, 12 bases remained unmatched. CDR3 protein: CASSLDQGGSGSVYNEQFF. The CDR3 DNA is TGTGCCAGCAGCTTAGATCAGGGAGGTAGCGGGAGTGTCTACAATGAGCAGTTCTTC.

The rearrangement links TRBV5-8 to TRBJ1-2, with unresolved D. CDR1 and CDR2 (germline): SGHTS, YDEGEE. The V end lost 6 bases, the J end lost 2 bases, and 17 bases lay between the germline ends. The CDR3 contains 15 residues. The CDR3 DNA reads as TGTGCCAGCACTGTCGGCCAGGCCGAAAACTATGGCTACACCTTC. Its translation: CASTVGQAENYGYTF.

The V call is TRBV6-1, the J call TRBJ2-3; D perhaps matches TRBD2 (5 bases). The CDR3 has 13 amino acids. In germline, CDR1 is MNHNS, CDR2 SASEGT. The V gene lost 8 bases and the J gene lost 1 base, with 10 bases spanning the gap. The DNA of the CDR3 is TGTGCCAGCCACAGCGGACGCACAGATACGCAGTATTTT. Translating gives CASHSGRTDTQYF.

The chain employs TRBV30 and TRBJ1-3, with unresolved D. The CDR3 runs to 13 residues. Between the trimmed V and J ends, which lost 4 bases and 0 bases, there was a span of 7 bases. CDR1 and CDR2 from the germline V gene are GTSNPN and SVGIG (reference sequence). In DNA form, the CDR3 reads TGTGCCTGGAATGTATACTCTGGAAACACCATATATTTT. Its translation: CAWNVYSGNTIYF. Full variable domain (outside the CDR3, taken from reference TRBV30 and TRBJ1-3): SQTIHQWPATLVQPVGSPLSLECTVEGTSNPNLYWYRQAAGRGLQLLFYSVGIGQISSEVPQNLSASRPQDRQFILSSKKLLLSDSGFYLCAWNVYSGNTIYFGEGSWLTVV.

This clone has just one count. This sequence joins TRBV19 and TRBJ1-3, with TRBD1 matching over 8 bases. Germline V gives CDR1 LNHDA, CDR2 SQIVND (reference sequence). This CDR3 contains 16 residues. V dropped 2 bases and J dropped 0; count of bases not matched to a gene: 3. The DNA for the CDR3 is TGTGCCAGTAGTATAAGACAGGGGCCCTCTGGAAACACCATATATTTT. Protein: CASSIRQGPSGNTIYF.

The rearrangement uses TRBV11-2 and TRBJ2-5, with D unresolved. The CDR3 has 13 residues. Per the germline V gene, CDR1 is SGHAT and CDR2 is FQNNGV. With 4 bases removed from V and 2 bases from J, the gap between germline ends came to 8 bases. The CDR3 here is CASSSTGQETQYF. The CDR3 DNA sequence: TGTGCCAGCAGCTCGACTGGGCAAGAGACCCAGTACTTC.

The table lists this clone with a count of one. The chain employs TRBV6-1 and TRBJ1-1; D gene ambiguous. CDR3 size: 14 residues. From germline, CDR1 is MNHNS and CDR2 SASEGT. V lost 6 bases, J lost 1 base, and 12 bases lay in between. Written as DNA, the CDR3 is TGTGCCAGCAGCTTCCTCTCAGGGAACACTGAAGCTTTCTTT. Translation: CASSFLSGNTEAFF.

This chain connects TRBV9 to TRBJ1-2, with a weak D call TRBD1 (6 bases). The CDR3 is 12 amino acids. Trimming took off 5 bases at V and 4 bases at J, with 9 bases between the two ends. Germline V CDR1 and CDR2: SGDLS, YYNGEE. The CDR3 sequence is CASRDRTYGYTF. The CDR3 region has the DNA TGTGCCAGCAGAGACAGGACCTATGGCTACACCTTC.

The V call is TRBV15, the J call TRBJ2-7; TRBD1 is a possible D gene (5 bases). The CDR3 runs 12 residues. CDR1 is LNHNV, CDR2 YYDKDF, per germline (reference sequence). Trimming removed 6 bases from V and 4 bases from J, with 10 bases in between. Here the CDR3 reads CATRKTGYEQYF. The CDR3 DNA follows: TGTGCCACCAGGAAAACAGGTTACGAGCAGTACTTC.

The chain couples TRBV7-9 to TRBJ2-2; the D is unclear. This CDR3 is 15 amino acids long. Germline CDR1 and CDR2: SEHNR and FQNEAQ (reference sequence). The germline V and J ends were trimmed by 2 bases and 3 bases, with 10 bases remaining between them. DNA for the CDR3: TGTGCCAGCAGCTTATTAGACACGTACACCGGGGAGCTGTTTTTT. Its translation: CASSLLDTYTGELFF.

V gene TRBV7-8 combines with J gene TRBJ1-4; D is perhaps TRBD1 (6 bases). Germline-derived CDR1 and CDR2 are SGHVS and FQNEAQ. Trimming pared 5 bases from V and 8 bases from J, leaving 27 bases between. CDR3 size: 18 residues. Written as DNA, the CDR3 is TGTGCCAGCAGCCAGGACCGGGGGGCCATTAGCCTTAGCGAAAAACTGTTTTTT. As protein: CASSQDRGAISLSEKLFF.

The chain combines TRBV29-1 with TRBJ2-5; maybe TRBD2 (6 bases). The DNA end is a closer match to TRBJ2-7, so the J assignment may be wrong. The CDR3 is 14 amino acids. Per the germline V gene, CDR1 is SQVTM and CDR2 is ANQGSEA. The CDR3, as DNA: TGCAGCGTTGCGGGCCTCGGGGGACCCTACGAGCAGTACTTC. Translated: CSVAGLGGPYEQYF.

In this sample, this clone turned up a few times. The chain recombines TRBV11-2 with TRBJ1-5; 10 bases align to TRBD1. After removal of 5 bases from V and 7 bases from J, the junction contained 5 bases not matched to a gene. Germline lookup yields CDR1 SGHAT and CDR2 FQNNGV. CDR3 length: 14 residues. CDR3 nucleotide sequence: TGTGCCAGCAGCACGGGACAGGGGCGGCAGCCCCAGCATTTT. Translating gives CASSTGQGRQPQHF.

CDR3 loop: CASSYRGDNSPLHF. The CDR3 DNA is TGTGCCAGCAGCTACAGGGGGGATAATTCACCCCTCCACTTT. The V and J genes are TRBV14 and TRBJ1-6; 8 nucleotides match TRBD1. This CDR3 contains 14 residues. With V trimmed by 5 bases and J by 5 bases, 2 bases remained unmatched. Germline V gene lookup returns CDR1 SGHDN and CDR2 FVKESK.

This clone was seen a single time. The V and J genes are TRBV7-8 and TRBJ1-4, with D perhaps TRBD1 (5 bases). The CDR3 totals 16 residues. The V gene's germline CDR1 is SGHVS and CDR2 FQNEAQ. V dropped 1 base and J dropped 8 bases, with 17 bases sitting between them. The CDR3 sequence: CASSLGGRLEGEKLFF. The CDR3 nucleotides are TGTGCCAGCAGCTTAGGGGGCCGACTGGAAGGCGAAAAACTGTTTTTT.

V is TRBV5-4 and J is TRBJ1-1; 9 bases are a match to TRBD1. Unmatched junction bases numbered 4, after V lost 3 bases and J lost 4 bases. CDR3 size: 14 residues. Germline CDR1 and CDR2: SGHNT and YYREEE (reference sequence). CDR3 sequence reads: CASSSYRGPTEAFF. The CDR3 bases are TGTGCCAGCAGCTCGTACAGGGGGCCCACTGAAGCTTTCTTT.

About this clone: Different DNA sequences within this sample yield the same CDR3. V usage is TRBV7-9 and J usage is TRBJ2-1; no definite D call. Germline assignment: CDR1 SEHNR and CDR2 FQNEAQ (reference sequence). The length of the CDR3 is 13 residues. V lost 6 bases, J lost 4 bases, and 10 bases lay in between. In nucleotides, the CDR3 is TGTGCCAGCAGAAGAGCTGATTACAATGAGCAGTTCTTC. Amino acids: CASRRADYNEQFF.

V is TRBV12-2 and J is TRBJ2-7; TRBD1 reflects the table's D call only, with no check against the DNA. TRBV12-2 has pseudogene status. This CDR3 is built from 15 residues. CDR3 in DNA: TGTGCAAGTCGCTTAACAGGGGCAGGGGGCTACGAGCAGTACTTC. Its protein product is CASRLTGAGGYEQYF.

The rearrangement uses TRBV10-3 and TRBJ2-1, with 11 bases aligning to TRBD2. The J segment lost 4 bases and the V segment lost 0 bases, leaving 2 bases of the junction unmatched. In germline, CDR1 is ENHRY, CDR2 SYGVKD. This CDR3 has 16 residues. In DNA form, the CDR3 reads TGTGCCATCAGTGAGTCCACTAGCGGGAGTTACAATGAGCAGTTCTTC. Translated, it gives CAISESTSGSYNEQFF.

This rearrangement joins TRBV11-2 to TRBJ2-7; tentative D call: TRBD1 (6 bases). From germline, CDR1 is SGHAT and CDR2 FQNNGV. The V and J ends lost 0 bases and 9 bases respectively, with 9 bases between them. The CDR3 spans 12 residues. The CDR3 is CASSLDSRGQYF. In DNA, the CDR3 is TGTGCCAGCAGCTTAGATAGCAGGGGGCAGTACTTC.

V is TRBV9 and J is TRBJ2-5; D call uncertain. Trimming cost V 2 bases and J 1 base, with 9 bases left between them. This CDR3 region has 14 residues. Per germline, CDR1 SGDLS and CDR2 YYNGEE. The CDR3 DNA sequence: TGTGCCAGCAGCGTTTTGCACAGCCAAGAGACCCAGTACTTC. It encodes CASSVLHSQETQYF.

The chain has TRBV18 and TRBJ2-6, with 8 nucleotides matching TRBD2. J gave up 4 bases and V 6 bases, and 5 bases lay outside the gene matches. The germline V gene encodes CDR1 KGHSH and CDR2 LQKENI. CDR3 length equals 15 residues. The CDR3 DNA sequence: TGTGCCAGCTCCCGGGGGGGCACCGGGGCCAACGTCCTGACTTTC. As protein: CASSRGGTGANVLTF.

The chain is built from TRBV6-6 and TRBJ2-7; TRBD1 matches 10 bases. The CDR3 consists of 14 residues. Germline V lookup: CDR1 MNHNY, CDR2 SVGAGI (reference sequence). J gave up 7 bases and V 0 bases, and 3 bases lay outside the gene matches. This CDR3 is CASSYSTGQGEQYF. CDR3 in DNA: TGTGCCAGCAGTTACTCGACGGGACAGGGGGAGCAGTACTTC.

The chain employs TRBV5-1 and TRBJ1-5; D possibly corresponds to TRBD1 (6 bases). Trimming stripped 0 bases from V and 2 bases from J, with 6 bases between. This CDR3 is 14 amino acids long. Germline CDR1 and CDR2: SGHRS and YFSETQ. The CDR3 protein is CASSLAGGNQPQHF. The CDR3 coding sequence is TGCGCCAGCAGCTTGGCAGGGGGCAATCAGCCCCAGCATTTT.

The chain has TRBV5-6 and TRBJ2-4; D might be TRBD2 (5 bases). The CDR3 extends over 18 amino acids. The V gene's germline CDR1 is SGHDT and CDR2 YYEEEE. V was pared by 3 bases and J by 0 bases, with 19 bases between. DNA for the CDR3: TGTGCCAGCAGCTCTCTCGGGGTTGCGGACCTAGCCAAAAACATTCAGTACTTC. This encodes CASSSLGVADLAKNIQYF.

The chain couples TRBV19 to TRBJ2-7; tentative D call: TRBD1 (6 bases). The CDR3 has 14 residues. Between the trimmed V and J ends, which lost 4 bases and 6 bases, there was a span of 16 bases. Germline assignment: CDR1 LNHDA and CDR2 SQIVND (reference sequence). CDR3 in DNA: TGTGCCAGTAGTAAGTGGGCAGGGGCTGTCGAGCAGTACTTC. The encoded protein is CASSKWAGAVEQYF.

This clone appeared once. This chain's CDR3 is CASSYPLVGANVLTF. CDR3 nucleotides: TGTGCCAGCAGTTACCCCCTCGTTGGGGCCAACGTCCTGACTTTC. The chain joins TRBV6-6 to TRBJ2-6, with D uncertain. The CDR3 is 15 amino acids. CDR1 and CDR2 from the germline V gene are MNHNY and SVGAGI (reference sequence). V lost 2 bases to trimming and J lost 3 bases, with 8 bases between them.

This clone was seen only a few times. This chain uses TRBV4-1 with TRBJ2-1; 10 positions agree with TRBD2. The CDR3 runs to 16 residues. With V trimmed by 0 bases and J by 10 bases, 9 bases remained unmatched. The germline gives CDR1 MGHRA, CDR2 YSYEKL. The CDR3 region is CASSQEKAGGPGEQFF. The CDR3 bases are TGCGCCAGCAGCCAAGAAAAAGCGGGAGGGCCAGGAGAGCAGTTCTTC.

This clone showed up just a few times. The chain employs TRBV30 and TRBJ2-7; 7 nucleotides agree with TRBD2. The CDR3 is 15 amino acids. The germline V gene encodes CDR1 GTSNPN and CDR2 SVGIG (reference sequence). With V trimmed by 0 bases and J by 0 bases, 5 bases remained unmatched. CDR3 nucleotides: TGTGCCTGGAGTGTCTCGGGACTAACCTCCTACGAGCAGTACTTC. Amino acid sequence: CAWSVSGLTSYEQYF.

The chain recombines TRBV5-1 with TRBJ2-1; possible D gene TRBD1, 6 bases. V dropped 4 bases and J dropped 0 bases, with 11 bases sitting between them. Germline CDR1 reads SGHRS; CDR2 reads YFSETQ. This CDR3 comprises 15 residues. The CDR3 DNA sequence: TGCGCCAGCAGCCCGGACAGAATCTCCTACAATGAGCAGTTCTTC. This gives the protein CASSPDRISYNEQFF.